The 21 T cell receptor beta chains presented below share a single source sample, sequenced in a study of T-cell reconstitution after alpha-beta-depleted transplantation in children. Researchers prepared the TCRbeta library using unique molecular identifiers, the study reports. Each CDR3 protein gets one entry after TCRdb re-called the PCR reads with MiXCR. This sample has 300,000 or so distinct CDR3 sequences, with 9.9% found just once. The sample here was PBMCs from the stem cell graft donor, taken from the stem cell graft. The receptors were sampled from a human donor who donated a stem cell graft to a child with SCID.

This clonotype showed up just a few times. The chain joins TRBV29-1 to TRBJ1-1; TRBD1 aligns across 8 bases. Germline V lookup: CDR1 SQVTM, CDR2 ANQGSEA. Unmatched junction bases numbered 7, after V lost 6 bases and J lost 10 bases. The CDR3 loop spans 11 amino acids. CDR3 loop: CSVVTGDVAFF. The CDR3 DNA follows: TGCAGCGTCGTGACAGGGGACGTAGCTTTCTTT.

There are a few counts of this clonotype. The chain uses TRBV12-3 or TRBV12-4 and TRBJ2-7; D gene unclear. The V end was cut by 4 bases, the J end by 2 bases, with 9 bases between. The CDR3 totals 13 residues. CDR3 nucleotide sequence: TGTGCCAGCAGTTATGCAGAAACCTACGAGCAGTACTTC. Translated: CASSYAETYEQYF.

This clonotype occurred many times. The CDR3: CASTPWTQTYNEQFF. Here the CDR3 DNA reads TGCGCCAGCACCCCGTGGACTCAAACCTACAATGAGCAGTTCTTC. This chain connects TRBV5-1 to TRBJ2-1, with TRBD2 as a possible D gene (5 bases). The CDR3 is made up of 15 amino acids. The germline CDR1 and CDR2 sequences are SGHRS and YFSETQ. Trimming left V 6 bases short and J 2 bases short, with 15 bases between.

Only a few counts were recorded for this clonotype. The genes are TRBV5-1 and TRBJ2-3, with 11 bases fitting TRBD2. The germline V gene encodes CDR1 SGHRS and CDR2 YFSETQ. This CDR3 spans 16 amino acids. V shed 0 bases, J shed 4 bases, and the junction held 4 bases outside the gene matches. CDR3 coding DNA: TGCGCCAGCAGCTTGGTTGGGACTAGCGGCTCAGATACGCAGTATTTT. It yields the protein CASSLVGTSGSDTQYF.

The table lists this clonotype with many counts. The chain combines TRBV12-3 or TRBV12-4 with TRBJ2-1, with D maybe TRBD1 (6 bases). V was shortened by 3 bases and J by 6 bases, with 12 bases between the two germline ends. The CDR3 has 14 residues. DNA for the CDR3: TGTGCCAGCAGTTTGGGGGACAACCGCAATGAGCAGTTCTTC. As protein: CASSLGDNRNEQFF.

The J gene is TRBJ2-1, the V gene TRBV20-1; 14 bases align to TRBD2. The CDR3 extends over 15 amino acids. The germline V gene has CDR1 DFQATT and CDR2 SNEGSKA (reference sequence). V was clipped by 3 bases and J by 9 bases; unmatched bases: 7. The CDR3 reads CSASRLAGGELEQFF. In DNA form, the CDR3 reads TGCAGTGCTAGTCGACTAGCGGGGGGGGAACTTGAGCAGTTCTTC.

On this clonotype: A much larger clone is a single base away; this may be a read error. V gene TRBV14 combines with J gene TRBJ2-1; 7 nucleotides agree with TRBD1. Germline CDR1 and CDR2: SGHDN and FVKESK. Trimming removed 3 bases from V and 12 bases from J; junction bases left unmatched: 14. The CDR3 has 15 residues. The CDR3 DNA reads as TGTGCCAGCAGCCACCGCCTTCAAGGGGGCCCCGTGCAGTTCTTC. It encodes CASSHRLQGGPVQFF.

This clonotype was picked up many times. The chain has TRBV6-1 and TRBJ1-1, with TRBD1 matching over 7 bases. The CDR3 length is 14 residues. J gave up 0 bases and V 6 bases, and 4 bases lay outside the gene matches. Germline V lookup: CDR1 MNHNS, CDR2 SASEGT. CDR3 coding DNA: TGTGCCAGCAGAATACAGGGGTTGAACACTGAAGCTTTCTTT. It specifies CASRIQGLNTEAFF.

This clonotype has only a few counts. The DNA for the CDR3 is TGCAGTGCTAAGCCCAGCACAGATACGCAGTATTTT. This encodes CSAKPSTDTQYF. V is TRBV20-1 and J is TRBJ2-3; D is unresolved. Deletions cut 4 bases from V and 0 bases from J, with 5 bases between. The CDR3 consists of 12 residues. CDR1 and CDR2 (germline): DFQATT, SNEGSKA (reference sequence).

This clonotype has only a few counts. V gene TRBV5-1 combines with J gene TRBJ1-1; D call uncertain. This CDR3 has 14 residues. Germline V gene lookup returns CDR1 SGHRS and CDR2 YFSETQ. The V gene lost 0 bases and the J gene lost 0 bases, with 6 bases spanning the gap. The CDR3 reads CASSLDLMNTEAFF. Written as DNA, the CDR3 is TGCGCCAGCAGCTTGGACCTCATGAACACTGAAGCTTTCTTT.

The J gene is TRBJ2-1, the V gene TRBV2; D remains ambiguous. The V end was cut by 1 base, the J end by 4 bases, with 5 bases between. CDR1 and CDR2 (germline): SNHLY, FYNNEI. This CDR3 comprises 13 residues. The CDR3 DNA is TGTGCCAGCAGTGAAGATAGATACAATGAGCAGTTCTTC. It translates to CASSEDRYNEQFF.

The chain carries TRBV13 and TRBJ2-7; D is perhaps TRBD1 or TRBD2 (5 bases each). This CDR3 contains 13 residues. V was clipped by 0 bases and J by 6 bases, with 9 bases between them. The germline V gene has CDR1 PRHDT and CDR2 FYEKMQ (reference sequence). CDR3 sequence (DNA): TGTGCCAGCAGCTTAGGTTGGGACGGCGAGCAGTACTTC. Its translation: CASSLGWDGEQYF.

This clonotype has a count of ten or more. This chain links TRBV12-3 or TRBV12-4 with TRBJ2-4; D is perhaps TRBD2 (6 bases). There are 16 residues in the CDR3. V shed 5 bases and J shed 0 bases, with 14 bases lying between them. This chain's CDR3 is CASSLREDLAKNIQYF. In DNA form, the CDR3 reads TGTGCCAGCAGTCTTAGGGAGGACCTAGCCAAAAACATTCAGTACTTC.

At least ten counts were recorded for this clonotype. The chain is built from TRBV6-5 and TRBJ2-1; tentatively, D is TRBD1 (5 bases). V was trimmed by 0 bases and J by 5 bases, leaving 14 bases between them. This CDR3 is 16 amino acids long. From germline, CDR1 is MNHEY and CDR2 SVGAGI. The CDR3 protein is CASSYSIGEMNNEQFF. In DNA, the CDR3 is TGTGCCAGCAGTTACTCGATAGGGGAAATGAACAATGAGCAGTTCTTC.

The chain uses TRBV7-8 and TRBJ2-5; no firm D call. V shed 2 bases and J shed 4 bases, with 14 bases lying between them. The CDR3 covers 15 residues. Germline values: CDR1 SGHVS, CDR2 FQNEAQ. This chain's CDR3 is CASSLRVPERETQYF. CDR3 DNA: TGTGCCAGCAGCTTACGGGTCCCGGAGCGAGAGACCCAGTACTTC. Full variable domain (remainder filled in from reference TRBV7-8 and TRBJ2-5): GAGVSQSPRYKVAKRGQDVALRCDPISGHVSLFWYQQALGQGPEFLTYFQNEAQLDKSGLPSDRFFAERPEGSVSTLKIQRTQQEDSAVYLCASSLRVPERETQYFGPGTRLLVL.

This clonotype was seen many times. The chain links TRBV5-1 to TRBJ1-1; 7 bases line up with TRBD1. The CDR3 is 14 amino acids. V was clipped by 2 bases and J by 9 bases; unmatched bases: 10. CDR1 and CDR2 from the germline V gene are SGHRS and YFSETQ. Here the CDR3 DNA reads TGCGCCAGCAGCTTCCAACAGGGGACCAACAAAGCTTTCTTT. This gives the protein CASSFQQGTNKAFF.

This clonotype turned up a few times. This chain links TRBV24-1 with TRBJ2-5; 10 nucleotides agree with TRBD2. The CDR3 totals 16 residues. From germline, CDR1 is KGHDR and CDR2 SFDVKD. J was trimmed by 2 bases and V by 2 bases; bases with no gene match: 4. The CDR3 protein is CATSDSPSGGQETQYF. CDR3 nucleotides: TGTGCCACCAGTGATTCTCCTAGCGGGGGACAAGAGACCCAGTACTTC.

The chain employs TRBV2 and TRBJ2-7; D might be TRBD1 or TRBD2, each matching 6 bases. CDR3 length: 14 amino acids. CDR1 and CDR2 from the germline V gene are SNHLY and FYNNEI. V lost 6 bases to trimming and J lost 9 bases, with 21 bases between them. CDR3 amino acids: CASSNGPGEAVQYF. The CDR3 DNA sequence: TGTGCCAGCAGCAACGGTCCAGGGGAGGCTGTGCAGTACTTC.

At least ten counts were recorded for this clonotype. This chain joins TRBV5-1 and TRBJ1-2, with D possibly TRBD1 on 5 matching bases. Germline assignment: CDR1 SGHRS and CDR2 YFSETQ. The CDR3 has 15 residues. The germline V and J ends were trimmed by 0 bases and 0 bases, with 9 bases remaining between them. CDR3: CASSLGGSANYGYTF. CDR3 DNA sequence: TGCGCCAGCAGCTTGGGGGGGAGTGCTAACTATGGCTACACCTTC.

Worth noting for this clonotype: This may be a read error: a much more frequent sequence differs by one nucleotide. The chain recombines TRBV10-2 with TRBJ2-5; 9 bases map to TRBD2. The germline V gene has CDR1 WSHSY and CDR2 SAAADI. This CDR3 has 18 amino acids. The CDR3 nucleotides are TGCGCCAGCAGTGAGTCGTTACGAGCGGGGGGCTCACAAGAGACCCATTACTTC. Protein sequence: CASSESLRAGGSQETHYF.

This clonotype was detected ten times or more. The chain links TRBV29-1 to TRBJ1-1; D is possibly TRBD1 (5 bases). CDR1 SQVTM and CDR2 ANQGSEA come from the germline V gene. The CDR3 runs to 12 residues. V dropped 7 bases and J dropped 7 bases, with 16 bases sitting between them. CDR3 bases: TGCAGCGGAATTCCCAGGGAGGTTGAAGCTTTCTTT. This encodes CSGIPREVEAFF.